This entry features one T cell receptor (beta chain) sequence. The antigen it binds to is not known. No much larger clone is present one base from it, and per-base qualities are unavailable. The immunoSEQ Assay was used to sequence TCRbeta CDR3 regions. After extraction, genomic DNA underwent amplification by bias-controlled multiplex PCR, followed by high-throughput sequencing. The source study handled its data this way. Collapsing and filtering of sequences were performed to quantify the absolute abundance of each unique TCRbeta CDR3 region. T cell fraction was estimated by normalizing TCRbeta template counts to usable DNA, which was measured by amplifying reference genes present in all nucleated cells. Repertoire TCRs were annotated as SARS-CoV-2-specific by exact matching of V gene, CDR3 amino acid sequence and J gene to a known reactive TCR set. MIRA supplied the reference SARS-CoV-2 TCR set, which was filtered for enrichment in COVID-19-positive ImmuneCODE repertoires so that public or cross-reactive TCRs were removed. Using the MIRA antigens, annotated TCRs were further analysed by specific ORF or by position within an ORF. Breadth was defined as the number of annotated unique rearrangements divided by the total number of unique productive rearrangements, and depth was defined as the summed frequency of the annotated unique rearrangements. TCR breadth was compared between groups using two-sided Wilcoxon rank-sum tests. Drawn from immuneACCESS, this table holds only the in-frame rearrangements with V and J called that TCRdb kept. Clones are partly lost; checked studies trace under half to an unresolved V gene and leave the rest unexplained. The DNA was the basis for D and trimming; V, J and clone size are from that table. The sample contains some 410,000 clones, around 93% of them found a single time. The ten biggest clones cover under 2% of the sample.

Read against the paper, the sample's treatment or condition label means: 15 to 20 received Ad26.COV2.S at low or high dose, single or two shots; 5 received placebo; per-sample allocation not given. Repertoires of vaccine and placebo recipients were sequenced from samples collected on day 63 after the first injection. Cohort 1b enrolled about two dozen adults aged 18-55 years at a single site in Boston, USA, between 29 July and 7 August 2020. Ad26.COV2.S was a replication-incompetent adenovirus type 26 vector that expressed a prefusion-stabilized SARS-CoV-2 spike protein derived from the original Wuhan strain. This entry belongs to a study of Ad26.COV2.S vaccination and SARS-CoV-2 variants (dated by TCRdb to the early 2020s). Notes on the research overall: Donors in the vaccine arm were drawn from COV1001, a multicentre, randomized, double-blind, placebo-controlled phase I-IIa trial testing Ad26.COV2.S in healthy adults. A total of around 32 samples were included in the TCR-sequenced set, comprising about 20 Ad26.COV2.S vaccine recipients, 5 placebo recipients and 8 SARS-CoV-2 convalescent individuals. Ad26.COV2.S was administered intramuscularly at 5 x 10^10 or 1 x 10^11 viral particles, either as a single shot or as two shots given 56 days apart. Investigators did not know the trial group allocation while performing experiments and assessing outcomes. TCRbeta repertoire sequencing served as the tool for gauging how specific and how broad the SARS-CoV-2-reactive T cell receptors were following Ad26.COV2.S vaccination. Participants in the trial were split at random into five groups of five each, receiving low-dose or high-dose Ad26.COV2.S once or twice, or else placebo on both occasions. The research as a whole found: Comparable non-spike TCR breadth was observed between vaccine and placebo recipients, consistent with only spike being contained in the vaccine. According to the authors, total T cell responses may have been underestimated by the TCR breadth and depth analyses. After vaccination, spike-specific CD8+ and CD4+ T cell responses were reported to show substantial breadth. Compared with placebo recipients, Ad26.COV2.S recipients showed higher spike-specific TCR breadth (P = 0.0014). The study was not powered to compare responses between vaccine doses or regimens.

The sequence was obtained from a person between 18 and 65 years old who received the Ad26.COV2.S COVID-19 vaccine or a placebo. Specimen: peripheral blood, collected in a trial of Ad26.COV2.S vaccine versus placebo.

The nucleotide sequence reads as follows: TGCGCCAGCAGCTTGGGGCGGGGAGAGCTCGGGACCCAGTACTTC. This gives the protein CASSLGRGELGTQYF. Recombination linked TRBV5-1 to TRBJ2-5, and the D gene may be TRBD2, 6 bases matching. CDR1 and CDR2 were assigned from the germline V gene as SGHRS and YFSETQ. The CDR3 runs 15 residues from the cysteine to the phenylalanine. The entry retains the CDR3 DNA only, 45 bases that are in frame from base 1. V loses 0 bases of germline sequence and J loses 7 bases, and the interval between the two ends is 16 bases.